This T cell receptor beta chain was captured by sequencing in a study of T-cell memory formation after mild COVID-19. Whole-study results and caveats: Memory cells collected pre-infection included some clones that later responded, suggesting cross-reactive memory joined.

Using constant-segment primers, 5'RACE produced TCR alpha and TCR beta cDNA libraries carrying sample barcodes and UMIs. TCRdb reprocessed the 5' RACE reads with MiXCR, giving one entry per CDR3 protein. The table lists some 450,000 distinct CDR3 sequences, 18% of them singletons, with under 25% in the top ten. The CDR3 loop spans 13 amino acids. From germline, CDR1 is SGHAT and CDR2 FQNNGV. V dropped 0 bases and J dropped 10 bases, with 12 bases sitting between them. Note on this clonotype: Its antigen is unidentified.

The rearrangement links TRBV11-2 to TRBJ1-2; the D gene is possibly TRBD1 (6 bases). The sequenced sample consisted of PBMCs or a T cell subset sorted from them (not recorded which). The TCR was taken from a young man who had mild COVID-19 (a few samples of this study predate the infection). Cell type and time point are not known. CDR3 residues: CASSLEGRGDYTF. The CDR3 coding sequence is TGTGCCAGCAGCTTAGAAGGCAGGGGAGACTACACCTTC.